This T cell receptor (beta chain) was observed in a study of shared clonotypes between healthy human individuals. The CDR3 spans 14 residues. CDR1 SNHLY and CDR2 FYNNEI come from the germline V gene. J lost 7 bases, V lost 5 bases, and 8 bases had no gene match. Generated by immunoSEQ multiplex PCR, the TCRdb table keeps only in-frame clones and is missing some. The sample contains approximately 640,000 clones, 72% of which appear only once. Donation came from healthy HIV-negative adults that had no recent acute infections or vaccinations. The study separated CD4+ cells into CD45RA+ naive and CD45RA-negative memory subsets.

The chain uses TRBV2 and TRBJ1-5, with 7 bases aligning to TRBD1. This sequence was found in a woman aged 25 to 39 in good health. The sequenced sample consisted of memory CD4+ T cells sorted from blood. This sample's subset: CD45RA-negative fraction. The CDR3 is CASSPRQGEQPQHF. The CDR3, as DNA: TGTGCCAGCAGTCCCCGACAGGGAGAACAGCCCCAGCATTTT.